Each of the 28 T cell receptor beta chains below was sequenced from the same sample in a study of CD8 T cells in ankylosing spondylitis. The antigens for these receptors are not known. Findings of the study overall: Ankylosing spondylitis blood seemed to carry a telltale TCR beta motif made of seven or eight highly homologous variants.

One entry per CDR3 protein, called by TCRdb with MiXCR from the 5' RACE reads. The sample yields over 200,000 distinct CDR3 sequences, roughly 18% seen once. The sequencing sample was made of blood, either unsorted or a sorted T cell fraction (not recorded which). Receptor source: a male donor with ankylosing spondylitis.

This clonotype was detected a few times. V gene TRBV29-1 combines with J gene TRBJ2-7; D possibly corresponds to TRBD2 (5 bases). The CDR3 is 16 residues long. Germline V gene data show CDR1 as SQVTM and CDR2 as ANQGSEA. V lost 6 bases to trimming and J lost 3 bases, with 24 bases between them. The CDR3 DNA sequence: TGCAGCGTCCGGGCCATCGGGGTGTCGTACAGCTACGAGCAGTACTTC. This sequence encodes CSVRAIGVSYSYEQYF.

This clonotype was counted many times. The J gene is TRBJ1-1, the V gene TRBV7-2, with D possibly being TRBD1 (5 bases). The V gene's germline CDR1 is SGHTA and CDR2 FQGNSA. The CDR3 is 15 residues long. Trimming left V 1 base short and J 11 bases short, with 20 bases between. The CDR3: CASSLGPQTGPRAFF. As DNA, the CDR3 is TGTGCCAGCAGCTTAGGCCCCCAGACGGGACCGAGGGCTTTCTTT.

The chain carries TRBV20-1 and TRBJ1-1; D gene unclear. Trimming took off 1 base at V and 1 base at J, with 7 bases between the two ends. Per the germline V gene, CDR1 is DFQATT and CDR2 is SNEGSKA (reference sequence). CDR3 length: 13 residues. The CDR3 bases are TGCAGTGCTAGAGGTTGGGCGAACACTGAAGCTTTCTTT. As protein: CSARGWANTEAFF.

This chain links TRBV5-1 with TRBJ1-5, with D possibly TRBD1 on 6 matching bases. Looked up from germline, CDR1 is SGHRS and CDR2 is YFSETQ. This CDR3 has 15 amino acids. Trimming took 2 bases from V and 3 from J, leaving 12 bases between them. Written as DNA, the CDR3 is TGCGCCAGCAGCTTTGGGGGGGGGGCCAATCAGCCCCAGCATTTT. Amino acids: CASSFGGGANQPQHF.

The genes are TRBV9 and TRBJ2-2; D unclear. The CDR3 is 15 amino acids. Per germline, CDR1 SGDLS and CDR2 YYNGEE. Trimming pared 0 bases from V and 1 base from J, leaving 7 bases between. The CDR3 DNA follows: TGTGCCAGCAGCGTAGCTCCGGGGAACACCGGGGAGCTGTTTTTT. Its protein product is CASSVAPGNTGELFF. Full variable domain (rest looked up from reference TRBV9 and TRBJ2-2): DSGVTQTPKHLITATGQRVTLRCSPRSGDLSVYWYQQSLDQGLQFLIQYYNGEERAKGNILERFSAQQFPDLHSELNLSSLELGDSALYFCASSVAPGNTGELFFGEGSRLTVL.

The J gene is TRBJ1-6, the V gene TRBV12-3 or TRBV12-4; D perhaps matches TRBD1 (5 bases). The CDR3 extends over 15 amino acids. V was clipped by 5 bases and J by 6 bases, with 14 bases between them. CDR3 amino acids: CASSGDDSPNSPLHF. CDR3 sequence (DNA): TGTGCCAGCAGTGGAGATGACAGTCCTAATTCACCCCTCCACTTT.

The chain combines TRBV6-2 or TRBV6-3 with TRBJ2-7; D possibly corresponds to TRBD2 (5 bases). The CDR3 loop spans 14 amino acids. The ends were cut back, 7 bases at V and 2 bases at J, with 15 bases in the middle. Germline V gene lookup returns CDR1 MNHEY and CDR2 SVGEGT. This CDR3 is CASTDYRGAYEQYF. CDR3 coding DNA: TGTGCCAGCACTGACTACCGAGGTGCCTACGAGCAGTACTTC.

This sequence joins TRBV7-6 and TRBJ2-3; either TRBD1 or TRBD2 may fit D (6 bases each). CDR3 length: 14 residues. V was pared by 3 bases and J by 4 bases, with 11 bases between. The germline gives CDR1 SGHVS, CDR2 FNYEAQ. In DNA, the CDR3 is TGTGCCAGCAGCTTGGAAAGGGGGGCAGATACGCAGTATTTT. It specifies CASSLERGADTQYF.

The V and J genes are TRBV29-1 and TRBJ2-3; 9 bases are shared with TRBD1. The CDR3 extends over 15 amino acids. The junction had 6 bases not matched to a gene; V was cut back by 2 bases and J by 3 bases. The germline V gene encodes CDR1 SQVTM and CDR2 ANQGSEA. The CDR3 spells CSVERTGVGTDTQYF. CDR3 coding DNA: TGCAGCGTTGAACGGACAGGGGTCGGGACAGATACGCAGTATTTT.

This chain uses TRBV11-2 with TRBJ2-7; D is ambiguous. V dropped 2 bases and J dropped 0 bases, with 8 bases sitting between them. Germline lookup yields CDR1 SGHAT and CDR2 FQNNGV. This CDR3 has 14 amino acids. The CDR3 sequence is CASSLLFPSYEQYF. CDR3 DNA sequence: TGTGCCAGCAGCTTACTATTCCCCTCCTACGAGCAGTACTTC.

This clonotype was counted ten times or more. V is TRBV29-1 and J is TRBJ1-1, with D maybe TRBD1 (5 bases). The length of the CDR3 is 13 residues. The V and J ends lost 1 base and 6 bases respectively, with 12 bases between them. Germline CDR1 reads SQVTM; CDR2 reads ANQGSEA. For the CDR3, the DNA is TGCAGCGTTGAAGGGGGGTTCGGCCCTGAAGCTTTCTTT. It specifies CSVEGGFGPEAFF.

The chain carries TRBV7-9 and TRBJ1-1; D not resolved. The germline V gene encodes CDR1 SEHNR and CDR2 FQNEAQ (reference sequence). V was pared by 1 base and J by 11 bases, with 8 bases between. This CDR3 is built from 11 residues. This CDR3 is CASSLGTMAFF. CDR3 DNA sequence: TGTGCCAGCAGCTTAGGGACGATGGCTTTCTTT.

This clonotype was detected only a few times. The rearrangement joins TRBV11-2 to TRBJ2-7, with D perhaps TRBD2 (6 bases). The CDR3 covers 14 residues. V was pared by 3 bases and J by 5 bases, with 14 bases between. In germline, CDR1 is SGHAT, CDR2 FQNNGV. The CDR3 protein is CASSFPEGADEQYF. In DNA, the CDR3 is TGTGCCAGCAGCTTCCCGGAGGGAGCGGACGAGCAGTACTTC. Filled out from reference TRBV11-2 and TRBJ2-7, the complete variable domain reads EAGVAQSPRYKIIEKRQSVAFWCNPISGHATLYWYQQILGQGPKLLIQFQNNGVVDDSQLPKDRFSAERLKGVDSTLKIQPAKLEDSAVYLCASSFPEGADEQYFGPGTRLTVT.

The CDR3 nucleotides are TGCAGCGTTGAGACGACTAGCGGGAGTATCGAGCAGTACTTC. Protein sequence: CSVETTSGSIEQYF. The J gene is TRBJ2-7, the V gene TRBV29-1, with TRBD2 identical over 12 bases. Losses at the gene ends were 3 bases for V and 6 bases for J; bases not matched to a gene: 6. Germline loops: CDR1 SQVTM, CDR2 ANQGSEA. The CDR3 has 14 residues.

The chain joins TRBV4-3 to TRBJ2-5; D possibly uses TRBD1 or TRBD2 (5 bases each). The CDR3 is 15 amino acids. CDR1 is LGHNA and CDR2 is YSLEER in the germline V gene. Trimming left V 0 bases short and J 5 bases short, with 13 bases between. The CDR3 here is CASSQDRGDTETQYF. CDR3 nucleotides: TGCGCCAGCAGCCAAGATAGAGGGGATACTGAGACCCAGTACTTC.

This clonotype was recorded at least ten times. The CDR3 spells CSARTGTPQETQYF. The CDR3 DNA reads TGCAGTGCTAGAACCGGGACACCACAAGAGACCCAGTACTTC. This chain joins TRBV20-1 and TRBJ2-5; D may be TRBD1 (6 bases). The CDR3 sequence is 14 residues long. The V gene's germline CDR1 is DFQATT and CDR2 SNEGSKA (reference sequence). Trimming pared 2 bases from V and 2 bases from J, leaving 12 bases between.

This clonotype has just a few counts. The CDR3 spells CASSLEVDYLYEQYF. DNA of the CDR3: TGCGCCAGCAGCTTGGAAGTTGACTACCTCTACGAGCAGTACTTC. J is TRBJ2-7 and V is TRBV5-1; D possibly corresponds to TRBD2 (5 bases). The CDR3 length is 15 residues. CDR1 SGHRS and CDR2 YFSETQ come from the germline V gene. V lost 0 bases and J 3 bases, leaving 13 bases between the germline ends.

The genes are TRBV20-1 and TRBJ2-7; TRBD2 matches at 11 bases. Losses at the gene ends were 6 bases for V and 1 base for J; bases not matched to a gene: 11. The germline V gene has CDR1 DFQATT and CDR2 SNEGSKA (reference sequence). The CDR3 is 16 residues long. The CDR3 DNA reads TGCAGTGCCCGATCCAGACTAGCGGGGCCTTCCTACGAGCAGTACTTC. This gives the protein CSARSRLAGPSYEQYF.

V gene TRBV7-9 combines with J gene TRBJ2-7; D is unresolved. Trimming stripped 5 bases from V and 2 bases from J, with 10 bases between. The CDR3 loop spans 13 amino acids. Germline CDR1 is SEHNR and CDR2 is FQNEAQ (reference sequence). The CDR3 nucleotides are TGTGCCAGCAGCCGGACGGAGACCTACGAGCAGTACTTC. It yields the protein CASSRTETYEQYF.

J is TRBJ2-1 and V is TRBV11-2; 9 positions match TRBD2. Germline V gene lookup returns CDR1 SGHAT and CDR2 FQNNGV. Unmatched junction bases numbered 16, after V lost 1 base and J lost 0 bases. CDR3 length equals 21 residues. The CDR3 is CASSLGFPTSGGLSSYNEQFF. CDR3 DNA sequence: TGTGCCAGCAGCTTAGGTTTCCCCACGAGCGGGGGGCTTAGCTCCTACAATGAGCAGTTCTTC. The full variable domain, rest sourced from reference TRBV11-2 and TRBJ2-1, is EAGVAQSPRYKIIEKRQSVAFWCNPISGHATLYWYQQILGQGPKLLIQFQNNGVVDDSQLPKDRFSAERLKGVDSTLKIQPAKLEDSAVYLCASSLGFPTSGGLSSYNEQFFGPGTRLTVL.

This clonotype was seen repeatedly, ten times or more. Here the CDR3 DNA reads TGTGCCAGCAGTTCCATCGGGACAGGGTTGGGCTACACCTTC. Translated: CASSSIGTGLGYTF. This sequence joins TRBV6-5 and TRBJ1-2, with 9 positions matching TRBD1. Per germline, CDR1 MNHEY and CDR2 SVGAGI. The CDR3 totals 14 residues. The J segment lost 8 bases and the V segment lost 4 bases, leaving 8 bases of the junction unmatched.

This clonotype was detected a few times. This rearrangement joins TRBV5-6 to TRBJ2-1; 8 bases agree with TRBD1. The germline CDR1 and CDR2 sequences are SGHDT and YYEEEE. The CDR3 is made up of 14 amino acids. V lost 4 bases, J lost 4 bases, and 4 bases stayed unmatched. Written as DNA, the CDR3 is TGTGCCAGCAGCCACGGACAGGGTTACAATGAGCAGTTCTTC. It specifies CASSHGQGYNEQFF.

This clonotype was observed many times. The V and J genes are TRBV20-1 and TRBJ2-7; D gene ambiguous. V shed 3 bases and J shed 1 base, with 4 bases lying between them. This CDR3 is 11 amino acids long. Germline loops: CDR1 DFQATT, CDR2 SNEGSKA (reference sequence). The CDR3 bases are TGCAGTGCTAGGGATTCCTACGAGCAGTACTTC. Its translation is CSARDSYEQYF.

This chain uses TRBV4-2 with TRBJ1-1; 9 positions agree with TRBD1. This CDR3 comprises 17 residues. Germline CDR1 is LGHNA and CDR2 is YNFKEQ. With 1 base clipped from V and 4 bases from J, the junction kept 10 bases outside the gene matches. The CDR3 region has the DNA TGTGCCAGCAGCCAAGGGACAGGGGAATGGAGACTCACTGAAGCTTTCTTT. Translating it yields CASSQGTGEWRLTEAFF.

The chain joins TRBV9 to TRBJ2-7, with TRBD1 matching 10 bases. J gave up 2 bases and V 4 bases, and 9 bases lay outside the gene matches. CDR3 size: 16 residues. Germline V gene sequence: CDR1 SGDLS, CDR2 YYNGEE. The CDR3 is CASSPRGGTGAYEQYF. The CDR3 DNA sequence: TGTGCCAGCAGCCCCCGGGGGGGGACAGGGGCCTACGAGCAGTACTTC.

This clonotype came up a few times. CDR3 nucleotide sequence: TGTGCCAGCAGTTTCGGGGCGGGGGGGGGTCAGCCCCAGCATTTT. As protein: CASSFGAGGGQPQHF. The genes are TRBV12-3 or TRBV12-4 and TRBJ1-5, with D possibly matching TRBD1 (5 bases). Trimming removed 3 bases from V and 6 bases from J, with 15 bases in between. The CDR3 extends over 15 amino acids.

The chain joins TRBV24-1 to TRBJ2-1; the match to TRBD2 covers 10 bases. CDR3 length equals 17 residues. Germline CDR1 reads KGHDR; CDR2 reads SFDVKD. The V segment lost 1 base and the J segment 9 bases; nucleotides outside the gene matches: 11. The CDR3 DNA reads TGTGCCACCAGTGATTTTTGGGGAGCGGGAGGGCCGGGTGAGCAGTTCTTC. This encodes CATSDFWGAGGPGEQFF.

The sample holds many counts of this clonotype. The rearrangement uses TRBV12-3 or TRBV12-4 and TRBJ2-7; tentative D call: TRBD1 (5 bases). The CDR3 has 13 amino acids. V was clipped by 6 bases and J by 1 base, with 10 bases between them. In DNA, the CDR3 is TGTGCCAGCAGACATAAGGGGTCCTACGAGCAGTACTTC. Translating gives CASRHKGSYEQYF.